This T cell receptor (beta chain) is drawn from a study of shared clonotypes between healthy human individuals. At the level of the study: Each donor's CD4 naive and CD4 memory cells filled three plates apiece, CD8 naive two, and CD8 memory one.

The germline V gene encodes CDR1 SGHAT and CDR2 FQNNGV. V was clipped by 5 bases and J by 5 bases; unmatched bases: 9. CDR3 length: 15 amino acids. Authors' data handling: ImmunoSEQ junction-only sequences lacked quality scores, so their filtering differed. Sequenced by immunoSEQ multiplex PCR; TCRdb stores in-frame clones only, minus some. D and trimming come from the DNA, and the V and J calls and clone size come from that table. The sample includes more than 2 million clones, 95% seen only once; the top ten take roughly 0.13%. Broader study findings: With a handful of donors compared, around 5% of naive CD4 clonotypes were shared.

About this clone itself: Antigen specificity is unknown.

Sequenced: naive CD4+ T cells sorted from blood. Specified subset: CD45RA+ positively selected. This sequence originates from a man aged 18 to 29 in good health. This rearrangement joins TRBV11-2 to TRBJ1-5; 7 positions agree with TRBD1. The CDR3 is CASSHGGGGYQPQHF. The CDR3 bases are TGTGCCAGCAGCCACGGGGGAGGGGGCTATCAGCCCCAGCATTTT. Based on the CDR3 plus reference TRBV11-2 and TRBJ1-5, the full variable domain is EAGVAQSPRYKIIEKRQSVAFWCNPISGHATLYWYQQILGQGPKLLIQFQNNGVVDDSQLPKDRFSAERLKGVDSTLKIQPAKLEDSAVYLCASSHGGGGYQPQHFGDGTRLSIL.